Shown below are 4 T cell receptor beta chains from a single sample sequenced in a study of T-cell memory formation after mild COVID-19. TCRdb called the 5' RACE reads again in MiXCR, with one record for every CDR3 protein. This table has tens of thousands of distinct CDR3 sequences, roughly 13% appearing once. Sequencing input: PBMCs or a T cell subset sorted from them (not recorded which). Source of these receptors: a man aged 18-30 years who had mild COVID-19 (a few samples of this study predate the infection). Cell type and time point are not known.

The chain recombines TRBV24-1 with TRBJ2-3, with no clear D. V lost 6 bases and J lost 4, with 10 bases in between. The germline V gene encodes CDR1 KGHDR and CDR2 SFDVKD. The CDR3 totals 13 residues. This chain's CDR3 is CATSLSTADTQYF. Written as DNA, the CDR3 is TGTGCCACCAGTCTTTCTACGGCAGATACGCAGTATTTT.

This clonotype was seen a few times. The chain employs TRBV4-1 and TRBJ2-1, with 7 nucleotides matching TRBD2. CDR1 and CDR2 (germline): MGHRA, YSYEKL. The CDR3 is 14 amino acids. With V trimmed by 3 bases and J by 6 bases, 5 bases remained unmatched. DNA for the CDR3: TGCGCCAGCAGCCACCGCCGACTAGCCAATGAGCAGTTCTTC. Protein sequence: CASSHRRLANEQFF.

This clonotype was counted ten times or more. J is TRBJ2-5 and V is TRBV30; D unresolved. Germline-derived CDR1 and CDR2 are GTSNPN and SVGIG (reference sequence). The CDR3 spans 13 residues. The germline V and J ends were trimmed by 0 bases and 1 base, with 6 bases remaining between them. The DNA for the CDR3 is TGTGCCTGGAGTGTAAACACCCAAGAGACCCAGTACTTC. It encodes CAWSVNTQETQYF.

A few counts support this clonotype. The CDR3 sequence: CASSLTGGMGTDTQYF. The DNA for the CDR3 is TGTGCCAGCAGCTTAACAGGGGGCATGGGCACAGATACGCAGTATTTT. V gene TRBV7-6 combines with J gene TRBJ2-3; 9 bases align to TRBD1. Germline trimming cut 2 bases from V and 1 base from J; bases unmatched to any gene: 4. The CDR3 has 16 residues. The V gene's germline CDR1 is SGHVS and CDR2 FNYEAQ.